This TCR beta chain was documented in a study of HIV-infected patients and healthy controls. A remark on this clonotype: The antigen is unknown.

No cell fractionation was done, so the repertoire covers all unsorted peripheral blood T cells. Study results and caveats: HIV-associated CDR3 frequencies dropped significantly during therapy; CMV-associated ones, mostly rising, changed nonsignificantly.

Alpha and beta constant-region primers primed reverse transcription of about 500 ng RNA. Each of the alpha and beta chains got its own library through chain-specific third strand synthesis with indices. Priming off the SP2 site generated the second strand. TCRdb redid the calling of the 5' RACE reads with MiXCR, one entry per CDR3 protein. The profile shows about 18,000 distinct CDR3 sequences, approximately 9.1% of them singletons. The CDR3 sequence is 12 residues long. Trimming pared 6 bases from V and 7 bases from J, leaving 12 bases between. The J gene is TRBJ2-5, the V gene TRBV12-3 or TRBV12-4; D not resolved. The sequence came from an adult in good health. The sequenced sample consisted of blood. The DNA of the CDR3 is TGTGCCAGCAGCAATCTCCTTGCGACCCAGTACTTC. It translates to CASSNLLATQYF.